The rows below give T cell receptor beta chains drawn from one sample of a study of monozygotic twins with inflammatory bowel disease. TCRdb reprocessed the 5' RACE reads, keeping one entry per CDR3 protein, no DNA. The sample has approximately 380,000 distinct CDR3 sequences. Sequencing used blood. The receptor set was obtained from a human donor with ulcerative colitis or Crohn's disease, or a healthy co-twin of an affected twin (not recorded which). Each CDR3 is given with its conserved first and last residue. Fields, in order: CDR3 protein, V gene, J gene.

CDR3: CASSLSGGRSGANVLTF; V: TRBV7-3; J: TRBJ2-6
CDR3: CAGSTGDPNTAELFF; V: TRBV5-1; J: TRBJ2-2
CDR3: CASSLRDRTTITYGYTF; V: TRBV7-8; J: TRBJ1-2
CDR3: CASSRRGTPQAFF; V: TRBV12-3/TRBV12-4; J: TRBJ1-1
CDR3: CASSLYSNQPQHF; V: TRBV5-1; J: TRBJ1-5
CDR3: CASSLIQGNTGELFF; V: TRBV5-1; J: TRBJ2-2
CDR3: CASSLFGTSYNEQFF; V: TRBV28; J: TRBJ2-1
CDR3: CASSIRDRGYEQYF; V: TRBV19; J: TRBJ2-7
CDR3: CASSLATGLRTANYGYTF; V: TRBV7-2; J: TRBJ1-2
CDR3: CASSFGDRPNTEAFF; V: TRBV7-9; J: TRBJ1-1
CDR3: CAGSYQGITDTQYF; V: TRBV6-2/TRBV6-3; J: TRBJ2-3
CDR3: CSAGGTGRPNSPLHF; V: TRBV20-1; J: TRBJ1-6
CDR3: CASSFTGGAPVTEAFF; V: TRBV5-1; J: TRBJ1-1
CDR3: CASSSTLLTAYGEQFF; V: TRBV11-2; J: TRBJ2-1
CDR3: CSVVVGASYEQYF; V: TRBV29-1; J: TRBJ2-7
CDR3: CASSLSGSTYNEQFF; V: TRBV7-2; J: TRBJ2-1
CDR3: CASSFVQGSYEQYF; V: TRBV12-3/TRBV12-4; J: TRBJ2-7
CDR3: CASSPQGAWSGNTIYF; V: TRBV12-3/TRBV12-4; J: TRBJ1-3
CDR3: CASKPEGPSYEQYF; V: TRBV6-2/TRBV6-3; J: TRBJ2-7